Included here is one TCR beta chain sequence, with context. Its antigen is not known. It was 5'RACE with constant-segment primers that produced the TCR alpha and TCR beta cDNA libraries, which carried sample barcodes and UMIs. TCRdb processed the 5' RACE reads anew with MiXCR; each CDR3 protein has one entry. The table lists hundreds of thousands of distinct CDR3 sequences, less than 25% of them singletons. Germline assignment: CDR1 MNHNS and CDR2 SASEGT. V shed 6 bases and J 2 bases; nucleotides not matched to a gene: 6. The CDR3 totals 14 residues. The data are from a study of T-cell memory formation after mild COVID-19. Study summary: TCR clusters largely stayed donor specific.

Whole-study findings and limits: Contracting clones from day 15 to 85 showed balanced CD4/CD8; later expanders favored CD4+. Confirmation was lacking for SARS-CoV-2 specificity of second-wave clones that peaked on day 37.

This sequence was found in an adult woman who had mild COVID-19 (a few samples of this study predate the infection). Cell type and time point are not known. V is TRBV6-1 and J is TRBJ2-7; 8 nucleotides align to TRBD1. Sequencing was performed on PBMCs or a T cell subset sorted from them (not recorded which). CDR3 in amino acids: CASRWDRSTYEQYF. In nucleotides, the CDR3 is TGTGCCAGCAGGTGGGACAGGAGCACCTACGAGCAGTACTTC.